This T cell receptor beta chain came from a study of T cell repertoires in cytomegalovirus infection. Each CDR3 protein gets one entry after TCRdb re-called the reads with MiXCR. The data show about 830,000 distinct CDR3 sequences, less than 35% seen once. Germline CDR1 LNHDA, CDR2 SQIVND (reference sequence). The V and J ends lost 3 bases and 0 bases respectively, with 27 bases between them. There are 21 residues in the CDR3. This clonotype came up once. Its matching antigen is unknown. Study-wide points: There were carriers of CMV plus the relevant HLA, and cumulative public TCR beta family frequency identified them. Within the response measured ex vivo, HLA-C-restricted CMV-specific TCR beta clonotypes were dominant.

The sample was cultured CD8+ T cells from PBMCs, taken from culture after CMV antigen stimulation. V usage is TRBV19 and J usage is TRBJ2-1; TRBD1 is a possible D gene (5 bases). This clonotype was sampled from a human donor in good health (CMV status not recorded). Some clones in this sample may be carry-over from other donors' samples. CDR3 region: CASSIQPFDSLSMDSYNEQFF. CDR3 coding DNA: TGTGCCAGTAGTATTCAACCCTTTGACAGCCTATCAATGGACTCCTACAATGAGCAGTTCTTC.